The present T cell receptor beta chain was sequenced within a study of T cell responses to AZD1222 COVID-19 vaccine. The study, taken as a whole, reports: There were vaccine-associated CD4 TCRs across spike, dominant at 160-218 and 743-854. Targets within unmutated variant regions were reportedly found for nearly half of spike-specific TCRs.

Here immunoSEQ multiplex PCR was the method, and the copy in TCRdb shows in-frame clones only, minus some. This table holds around 140,000 clones, approximately 90% found once. In regard to this clone: Its antigen is as yet unknown.

Per germline, CDR1 KGHSH and CDR2 LQKENI. This CDR3 comprises 12 residues. V lost 6 bases and J lost 7, with 9 bases in between. This TCR derives from an adult who received the AZD1222 COVID-19 vaccine. V usage is TRBV18 and J usage is TRBJ1-4; no definite D call. The sequencing used peripheral blood, collected 28 days after the second AZD1222 dose. The CDR3 sequence: CASSRASEKLFF. CDR3 DNA: TGTGCCAGCTCCCGCGCGAGTGAAAAACTGTTTTTT.